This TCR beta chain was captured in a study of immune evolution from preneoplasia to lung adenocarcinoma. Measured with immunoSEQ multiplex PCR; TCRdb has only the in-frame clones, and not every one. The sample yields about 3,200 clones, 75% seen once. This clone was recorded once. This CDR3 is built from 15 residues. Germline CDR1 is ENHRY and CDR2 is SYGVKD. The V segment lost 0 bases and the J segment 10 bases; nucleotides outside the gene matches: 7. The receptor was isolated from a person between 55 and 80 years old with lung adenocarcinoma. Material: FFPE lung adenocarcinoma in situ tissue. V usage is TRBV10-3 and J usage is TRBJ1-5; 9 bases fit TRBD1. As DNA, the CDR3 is TGTGCCATCAGTGAGTCTCAGGACAGGGGTGAACCCCAGCATTTT. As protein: CAISESQDRGEPQHF.